Listed below are T cell receptor beta chains from one sample, sequenced in a study of identical twins. TCRdb independently ran MiXCR on the 5' RACE reads; one entry per CDR3 protein. The table includes about 890,000 distinct CDR3 sequences, approximately 13% detected once. These data also formed part of another study, on yellow fever vaccine responses in identical twins.

The sequenced material came from PBMCs. The receptors here all came from a woman aged 18-29 years in good health. CDR3s include the opening cysteine and the closing phenylalanine or tryptophan. D genes are given only for firm matches. Not every row has a clone size; where given, it reads once, few, many or a size class.

. TRBJ1-3 TRBV12-3/TRBV12-4 . CASRRRDFGNTIYF TGTGCCAGCAGACGACGAGACTTCGGGAACACCATATATTTT
TRBD2 TRBJ2-1 TRBV12-3/TRBV12-4 many CASSSSSGDNEQFF TGTGCCAGCAGTTCGTCTAGCGGAGACAATGAGCAGTTCTTC
. TRBJ2-2 TRBV7-3 . CASTLGGANTGELFF TGTGCCAGCACCCTAGGTGGAGCGAACACCGGGGAGCTGTTTTTT
. TRBJ2-5 TRBV3-1 few CASLGVGQETQYF TGTGCCAGCTTGGGAGTGGGGCAAGAGACCCAGTACTTC
TRBD2 TRBJ2-2 TRBV3-1 . CASSRGSRRLTGELFF TGTGCCAGCAGCCGCGGGAGTCGGCGGCTCACCGGGGAGCTGTTTTTT
. TRBJ2-1 TRBV10-2 . CASSEHPHLGEQFF TGCGCCAGCAGTGAGCACCCCCATTTAGGGGAGCAGTTCTTC
. TRBJ2-7 TRBV7-8 . CASSLEIGTYEQYF TGTGCCAGCAGCTTAGAAATCGGGACCTACGAGCAGTACTTC
TRBD1 TRBJ1-4 TRBV27 . CASSRRGWVNEKLFF TGTGCCAGCAGTCGCAGGGGGTGGGTGAATGAAAAACTGTTTTTT
. TRBJ1-1 TRBV12-3/TRBV12-4 . CASSFGVDVTEAFF TGTGCCAGCAGTTTTGGGGTTGATGTCACTGAAGCTTTCTTT
TRBD2 TRBJ2-1 TRBV5-1 . CASSLAAGLAGNDNEQFF TGCGCCAGCAGCTTGGCGGCCGGACTAGCGGGAAACGATAATGAGCAGTTCTTC
TRBD1 TRBJ1-2 TRBV5-1 few CASSLEGTGGFVGGYTF TGCGCCAGCAGCTTGGAAGGGACAGGGGGCTTTGTTGGTGGCTACACCTTC
. TRBJ2-3 TRBV20-1 few CSARVWSTDTQYF TGCAGTGCTAGGGTGTGGAGCACAGATACGCAGTATTTT
TRBD1 TRBJ1-1 TRBV6-2/TRBV6-3 many CASGQGWSEAFF TGTGCCAGCGGACAGGGGTGGTCTGAAGCTTTCTTT
TRBD1 TRBJ2-2 TRBV12-3/TRBV12-4 . CASRGQGATGELFF TGTGCCAGCAGGGGACAGGGGGCGACCGGGGAGCTGTTTTTT
. TRBJ1-6 TRBV5-6 . CASSLAVTGYSPLHF TGTGCCAGCAGCTTGGCCGTTACGGGGTACTCACCCCTCCACTTT
. TRBJ1-1 TRBV7-9 few CASSLAVRGTEAFF TGTGCCAGCAGCTTAGCGGTTCGGGGCACTGAAGCTTTCTTT
TRBD1 TRBJ2-3 TRBV14 few CASSHGTGWMDTQYF TGTGCCAGCAGCCACGGGACAGGTTGGATGGATACGCAGTATTTT
TRBD2 TRBJ2-1 TRBV29-1 few CSVPFPGLAGVGSYNEQFF TGCAGCGTTCCGTTTCCGGGACTAGCGGGAGTAGGGTCCTACAATGAGCAGTTCTTC
TRBD1 TRBJ2-5 TRBV11-1 . CASSSGQGLRWETQYF TGTGCCAGCAGCTCGGGACAGGGCCTGAGGTGGGAGACCCAGTACTTC
TRBD1 TRBJ1-6 TRBV5-1 . CASSFTGTGSNSPLHF TGCGCCAGCAGCTTCACCGGGACAGGTTCTAATTCACCCCTCCACTTT
. TRBJ1-2 TRBV18 few CASSQADSTNYGYTF TGTGCCAGCTCACAGGCGGATTCAACTAACTATGGCTACACCTTC
. TRBJ2-1 TRBV7-9 . CASSQRPNEQFF TGTGCCAGCAGTCAAAGACCGAATGAGCAGTTCTTC
. TRBJ2-2 TRBV25-1 . CASSEFNGNTGELFF TGTGCCAGCAGTGAGTTTAACGGGAACACCGGGGAGCTGTTTTTT
. TRBJ2-1 TRBV20-1 . CSARRDVDGEQFF TGCAGTGCTAGACGAGACGTGGACGGGGAGCAGTTCTTC
. TRBJ2-7 TRBV19 . CASSMAAGSRYEQYF TGTGCCAGTAGTATGGCGGCAGGTTCCCGCTACGAGCAGTACTTC
. TRBJ2-3 TRBV5-1 few CASSLGQLADTQYF TGCGCCAGCAGCTTGGGACAGCTTGCTGATACGCAGTATTTT
. TRBJ1-5 TRBV19 . CASKRGFDGQPQHF TGTGCCAGTAAAAGGGGATTTGACGGTCAGCCCCAGCATTTT
. TRBJ1-2 TRBV4-1 few CASSQDLWGGYTF TGCGCCAGCAGCCAAGATCTTTGGGGTGGCTACACCTTC
. TRBJ2-2 TRBV15 few CATSKWDPNTGELFF TGTGCCACCAGCAAGTGGGACCCCAACACCGGGGAGCTGTTTTTT
TRBD1 TRBJ2-1 TRBV10-3 . CAISDRTGSSYNEQFF TGTGCCATCAGTGACCGGACAGGGAGCTCCTACAATGAGCAGTTCTTC
TRBD2 TRBJ2-7 TRBV6-1 . CASSTGTSVAEQYF TGTGCCAGCAGCACCGGGACTAGCGTTGCGGAGCAGTACTTC
TRBD2 TRBJ2-1 TRBV20-1 few CSELAGRNEQFF TGCAGTGAGTTAGCGGGGAGAAATGAGCAGTTCTTC
. TRBJ1-5 TRBV3-1 few CASSQLVVNQPQHF TGTGCCAGCAGCCAGCTAGTGGTGAATCAGCCCCAGCATTTT
. TRBJ1-6 TRBV28 . CASSQLQGTYNSPLHF TGTGCCAGCAGCCAACTACAGGGTACCTATAATTCACCCCTCCACTTT
. TRBJ2-1 TRBV29-1 many CSVEGMNEQFF TGCAGCGTTGAAGGGATGAATGAGCAGTTCTTC
TRBD2 TRBJ2-6 TRBV18 few CASSKATSGSSGANVLTF TGTGCCAGCTCAAAAGCGACTAGCGGGAGCTCTGGGGCCAACGTCCTGACTTTC
. TRBJ1-4 TRBV10-3 . CAIRETEVNEKLFF TGTGCCATCAGGGAGACAGAAGTTAATGAAAAACTGTTTTTT
TRBD2 TRBJ2-1 TRBV12-3/TRBV12-4 many CASSPNSGLGNEQFF TGTGCCAGCAGCCCAAACTCGGGACTAGGTAATGAGCAGTTCTTC
. TRBJ1-3 TRBV12-3/TRBV12-4 . CASSLPGVRNSGNTIYF TGTGCCAGCAGTTTACCCGGAGTTCGGAACTCTGGAAACACCATATATTTT
. TRBJ1-1 TRBV18 few CASSPTPGGYSNTEAFF TGTGCCAGCTCCCCAACTCCAGGAGGTTATTCAAACACTGAAGCTTTCTTT
. TRBJ2-1 TRBV4-2 few CASSQDIDGNSYNEQFF TGTGCCAGCAGCCAAGACATAGACGGGAACTCCTACAATGAGCAGTTCTTC
. TRBJ2-1 TRBV6-5 many CASSYSNEQFF TGTGCCAGCAGTTACTCCAATGAGCAGTTCTTC
TRBD1 TRBJ2-1 TRBV24-1 . CATSDRDRASYNEQFF TGTGCCACCAGTGACCGGGACAGGGCCTCTTACAATGAGCAGTTCTTC
. TRBJ2-5 TRBV2 few CASSQRKSDSPTRETQYF TGTGCCAGCAGCCAAAGGAAGTCTGACAGCCCCACGAGGGAGACCCAGTACTTC
. TRBJ2-7 TRBV15 few CATSSGFSGGSSYEQYF TGTGCCACCAGCAGCGGGTTTTCGGGCGGAAGCTCCTACGAGCAGTACTTC
TRBD1 TRBJ1-1 TRBV18 . CASSSDRGPNTEAFF TGTGCCAGCTCATCAGACAGGGGGCCCAACACTGAAGCTTTCTTT
. TRBJ1-2 TRBV20-1 few CSASPSGGRYGYTF TGCAGTGCTAGCCCCTCGGGGGGGAGGTATGGCTACACCTTC
. TRBJ2-1 TRBV11-3 many CASSPSGVEQFF TGTGCCAGCAGCCCCTCGGGGGTCGAGCAGTTCTTC
TRBD2 TRBJ2-3 TRBV10-1 few CASSESRGLAGARTSTDTQYF TGCGCCAGCAGTGAGTCTCGGGGACTAGCGGGAGCGAGGACTAGCACAGATACGCAGTATTTT
. TRBJ2-1 TRBV5-1 . CASSPPQGGFDEQFF TGCGCCAGCAGTCCCCCGCAGGGTGGGTTCGATGAGCAGTTCTTC
TRBD2 TRBJ2-2 TRBV3-1 . CASSPLVAGGPTGELFF TGTGCCAGCAGCCCCCTAGTAGCGGGAGGGCCGACCGGGGAGCTGTTTTTT
. TRBJ2-1 TRBV20-1 . CSADPYGRGYDNEQFF TGCAGTGCCGACCCCTATGGCAGGGGTTACGACAATGAGCAGTTCTTC
TRBD2 TRBJ2-1 TRBV5-1 few CASSLYSGRVF TGCGCCAGCAGCTTGTATAGCGGGAGGGTCTTC